Presented here are 8 T cell receptor beta chains from one specimen sequenced in a study of human T cells and chemical hapten exposure. Time point defined: patch test 3, about 24 weeks after DPC sensitization. Treatment given: therapeutic diphenylcyclopropenone sensitization with weekly scalp DPC. TCRdb analysed the RACE reads with MiXCR anew, one entry per CDR3 protein. The table includes 100,000 to 120,000 distinct CDR3 sequences, 30% to 35% detected once. The source material was whole blood, sampled in connection with sensitization to the hapten diphenylcyclopropenone (DPC). Receptor source: a man aged 35 to 55 with alopecia areata. Some clones in this sample may be carry-over from other donors' samples.

This clonotype has only a few counts. V usage is TRBV20-1 and J usage is TRBJ2-7; D not certain. The CDR3 is 13 amino acids. Trimming stripped 1 base from V and 3 bases from J, with 10 bases between. Germline V lookup: CDR1 DFQATT, CDR2 SNEGSKA (reference sequence). The CDR3 DNA sequence: TGCAGTGCTAGAGGTGGGCAGCTCTACGAGCAGTACTTC. Translating it yields CSARGGQLYEQYF.

This rearrangement joins TRBV14 to TRBJ2-1; 8 nucleotides match TRBD2. Unmatched junction bases numbered 9, after V lost 4 bases and J lost 4 bases. Per germline, CDR1 SGHDN and CDR2 FVKESK. The CDR3 has 16 residues. The CDR3 bases are TGTGCCAGCAGCCCATTCATCAGCGGGAGTTACAATGAGCAGTTCTTC. Translating it yields CASSPFISGSYNEQFF.

This clonotype was recorded a few times. V and J are TRBV3-1 and TRBJ2-3; 12 bases are a match to TRBD2. The V gene end was trimmed by 6 bases and the J gene end by 0 bases; junction bases not matched to a gene: 7. This CDR3 comprises 17 residues. In germline, CDR1 is LGHDT, CDR2 YNNKEL (reference sequence). CDR3 sequence reads: CASRLSGTSGSTDTQYF. The CDR3 coding sequence is TGTGCCAGCAGACTCTCCGGGACTAGCGGGAGCACAGATACGCAGTATTTT.

The J gene is TRBJ2-5, the V gene TRBV2, with no clear D. Trimming removed 6 bases at V and 5 bases at J, with 7 bases between. Germline values: CDR1 SNHLY, CDR2 FYNNEI. The CDR3 length is 11 residues. CDR3 protein: CASRLAETQYF. DNA for the CDR3: TGTGCCAGCAGACTCGCCGAGACCCAGTACTTC.

The sample holds many counts of this clonotype. The CDR3 nucleotides read TGTGCCAGCAGTTTGGGGCAGTTGAACACTGAAGCTTTCTTT. It specifies CASSLGQLNTEAFF. The rearrangement links TRBV28 to TRBJ1-1; a possible D gene is TRBD1 (5 bases). CDR1 and CDR2 from the germline V gene are MDHEN and SYDVKM. The CDR3 totals 14 residues. Trimming shortened V by 3 bases and J by 0 bases, and 8 bases separated the two germline ends.

This clonotype was observed once. The V and J genes are TRBV7-9 and TRBJ2-3; D gene unclear. CDR1 SEHNR and CDR2 FQNEAQ come from the germline V gene (reference sequence). This CDR3 contains 13 residues. The CDR3 DNA is TGTGCAGGATGTAACAGCAGCACAGATACGCAGTATTTT. As protein: CAGCNSSTDTQYF.

This clonotype came up a few times. The V call is TRBV9, the J call TRBJ1-3; D is ambiguous. CDR1 and CDR2 from the germline V gene are SGDLS and YYNGEE. Trimming pared 4 bases from V and 1 base from J, leaving 9 bases between. CDR3 length: 14 residues. CDR3 in amino acids: CASSPEGSGNTIYF. CDR3 DNA: TGTGCCAGCAGCCCGGAGGGATCTGGAAACACCATATATTTT.

CDR3 coding DNA: TGTGCCAGTAGTAAATTCCGGGACAGCTCCTACAATGAGCAGTTCTTC. This codes for CASSKFRDSSYNEQFF. The chain uses TRBV19 and TRBJ2-1, with 7 bases fitting TRBD1. V gave up 4 bases and J gave up 0 bases; unmatched junction bases: 6. This CDR3 is built from 16 residues. Germline CDR1 and CDR2: LNHDA and SQIVND (reference sequence).